This paragraph reports one T cell receptor (beta chain). Its antigen is undetermined. The lymph nodes were axillary draining lymph nodes from breast cancer patients. These data come from a study of breast tumors, draining lymph nodes, adjacent tissues. Trimming pared 5 bases from V and 7 bases from J, leaving 19 bases between. Per germline, CDR1 SGDLS and CDR2 YYNGEE. The CDR3 contains 15 residues. TCRdb ran MiXCR on the multiplex PCR reads and lists one entry per CDR3 protein. Altogether approximately 100,000 distinct CDR3 sequences are present, 21% being singletons, with the ten largest covering roughly 1.2%. Overall study results and limits: Luminal-like breast cancer showed significantly higher tumor–nontumor repertoire similarity than basal-like. Tumors had less TCR diversity than lymph nodes, more than nontumor tissue.

J is TRBJ2-4 and V is TRBV9; D not certain. This TCR was recovered from a female donor with breast cancer. Some clones in this sample may be carry-over from other donors' samples. Sequencing input: axillary lymph node tissue. In DNA form, the CDR3 reads TGTGCCAGCAGTCCCGGTCTTTATTCTTGGAACATTCAGTACTTC. Its translation is CASSPGLYSWNIQYF.